Shown below are 24 T cell receptor beta chains from a single sample sequenced in a study of tumor-infiltrating lymphocytes in primary liver carcinoma. TCR beta cDNA came from roughly 550 ng total RNA, primed with a constant-region primer. Modified slightly, ARM-PCR produced TCR beta libraries over three nested multiplex PCR rounds. The first two PCR rounds used TRBV1-TRBV30 forward primers with a C-beta reverse primer, roughly 11 cycles each. TCRdb redid the calling of the multiplex PCR reads with MiXCR, one entry per CDR3 protein. Found here are approximately 30,000 distinct CDR3 sequences, roughly 70% of them singletons; the top ten hold more than 30%. Unsorted bulk tissue, roughly 19-33 mg of it, served as the source for co-extraction of RNA and DNA. The specimen was liver tumor tissue from sampling region 3. The sample's subset: tumor region T3, left-lateral pole. The source of these receptors is a woman under 40 with primary liver carcinoma and hepatitis B virus infection.

This clonotype has only one observation. The chain links TRBV28 to TRBJ2-7; 7 nucleotides line up with TRBD1. The length of the CDR3 is 12 residues. V trimming: 6 bases; J trimming: 8 bases; junction bases outside the gene matches: 7. The germline gives CDR1 MDHEN, CDR2 SYDVKM. The DNA for the CDR3 is TGTGCCAGCAGGGCAGACAGGGCCCAGCAGTACTTC. It specifies CASRADRAQQYF.

Worth noting for this clonotype: Sequence at one end of the junction differs from germline and may be a read error. V and J are TRBV5-4 and TRBJ1-1; D gene ambiguous. The CDR3 loop spans 15 amino acids. The germline gives CDR1 SGHNT, CDR2 YYREEE (reference sequence). The CDR3 sequence: CASSWSGVDYTEVFF. In DNA form, the CDR3 reads TGTGCCAGCAGCTGGTCCGGGGTCGACTACACTGAAGTTTTCTTT. Combining the CDR3 with reference TRBV5-4 and TRBJ1-1 gives the whole variable domain ETGVTQSPTHLIKTRGQQVTLRCSSQSGHNTVSWYQQALGQGPQFIFQYYREEENGRGNFPPRFSGLQFPNYSSELNVNALELDDSALYLCASSWSGVDYTEVFFGQGTRLTVV.

Remarks on this clonotype: As the CDR3 is not closed by the conserved phenylalanine or tryptophan, this likely results from a read error. V gene TRBV11-2 combines with J gene TRBJ2-2; the D is unclear. In germline, CDR1 is SGHAT, CDR2 FQNNGV. There are 15 residues in the CDR3. CDR3 nucleotides: TGTGCCAGCAGCGTAGAGACATGGGGCACCGGGGAGCTGTTTCTT. It is translated as CASSVETWGTGELFL.

Notes on this clonotype: At one end, the junction sequence differs from germline, possibly due to a read error. The chain recombines TRBV6-1 with TRBJ1-1, with TRBD1 as a possible D gene (5 bases). The germline V gene has CDR1 MNHNS and CDR2 SASEGT. The CDR3 has 14 amino acids. CDR3 amino acids: CASSVDWGYTEAYF. DNA for the CDR3: TGTGCCAGCAGTGTTGACTGGGGGTACACTGAGGCTTACTTT.

On this clonotype: The CDR3 carries no conserved terminal phenylalanine or tryptophan, so it likely arises from a read error. The rearrangement links TRBV29-1 to TRBJ2-2; D is ambiguous. Germline lookup yields CDR1 SQVTM and CDR2 ANQGSEA. CDR3 length: 12 residues. Trimming removed 7 bases at V and 5 bases at J, with 11 bases between. CDR3 sequence reads: CSAVGSTGELFI. CDR3 bases: TGCAGCGCCGTAGGGTCGACCGGGGAGCTGTTTATA.

The chain links TRBV4-3 to TRBJ2-7; tentatively, D is TRBD2 (6 bases). Gene TRBJ2-3 matches the end of the DNA better, so the J call may be wrong. The germline V gene has CDR1 LGHNA and CDR2 YSLEER. The CDR3 runs to 18 residues. The CDR3 is CASSQAVTGVHISYEQYF. In DNA, the CDR3 is TGCGCCAGCAGCCAAGCTGTGACGGGGGTTCACATTAGCTACGAGCAGTATTTT.

The chain couples TRBV2 to TRBJ2-3, with D hard to call. The germline V gene has CDR1 SNHLY and CDR2 FYNNEI. This CDR3 has 14 amino acids. The V end was cut by 4 bases, the J end by 6 bases, with 14 bases between. The CDR3: CASSAFQPMDTQYF. Here the CDR3 DNA reads TGTGCCAGCAGTGCCTTTCAACCCATGGATACGCAGTATTTT.

A note on this clonotype: A much more abundant neighbour one base away suggests this may be a read error. In this CDR3 the conserved last residue, phenylalanine or tryptophan, is missing, so a read error is likely. The chain has TRBV11-1 and TRBJ1-1, with D uncertain. Germline V lookup: CDR1 SGHAT, CDR2 FQDESV (reference sequence). The CDR3 loop spans 14 amino acids. The V end lost 5 bases, the J end lost 0 bases, and 10 bases lay between the germline ends. The DNA of the CDR3 is TGTGCCAGCAGCCTAATGTCCATGAACACTGAAGCTTTCCTT. Its translation: CASSLMSMNTEAFL.

A remark on this clonotype: In this CDR3 the conserved last residue, phenylalanine or tryptophan, is missing, so a read error is likely. The chain is built from TRBV2 and TRBJ1-1; D is possibly TRBD1 (5 bases). Germline lookup yields CDR1 SNHLY and CDR2 FYNNEI. This CDR3 contains 13 residues. The CDR3 DNA is TGTGCCTGCAGGGACCAGGCGAACACTGAAGCTTTCCTT. As protein: CACRDQANTEAFL.

A word on this clonotype: The junction departs from the called germline gene at one end, perhaps through a read error. This chain connects TRBV11-2 to TRBJ2-5; 9 positions match TRBD1. This CDR3 comprises 16 residues. Germline CDR1 reads SGHAT; CDR2 reads FQNNGV. The CDR3 DNA sequence: TGTACCAGCAGCACAGGAACAGGGGGCGCGAATGAGACCCAGTACTTC. Its protein is CTSSTGTGGANETQYF.

A single count supports this clonotype. The CDR3 does not end in the conserved phenylalanine or tryptophan, so this is likely a read error. The chain combines TRBV29-1 with TRBJ2-5, with D maybe TRBD2 (5 bases). Trimming took 2 bases from V and 5 from J, leaving 18 bases between them. The CDR3 loop spans 15 amino acids. Germline values: CDR1 SQVTM, CDR2 ANQGSEA. The CDR3: CSVETEMGVRETQYS. DNA of the CDR3: TGCAGCGTTGAAACCGAAATGGGAGTGAGGGAGACCCAGTACTCC.

In the case of this clonotype: It may be a read error: a sequence one base away is much more abundant. V usage is TRBV10-1 and J usage is TRBJ2-2, with D hard to call. Germline lookup yields CDR1 WNHNN and CDR2 SYGVQD (reference sequence). The CDR3 loop spans 13 amino acids. With 10 bases removed from V and 5 bases from J, the gap between germline ends came to 14 bases. In DNA form, the CDR3 reads TGCGCCACCCAGCGTACAGATACCGGGGAGCTGTTTTTT. Its protein product is CATQRTDTGELFF.

Points on this clonotype: A junction boundary mismatches the germline segment, possibly from a read error. This rearrangement joins TRBV11-2 to TRBJ1-1, with 11 bases aligning to TRBD1. The CDR3 length is 20 residues. Germline V lookup: CDR1 SGHAT, CDR2 FQNNGV. This chain's CDR3 is CVSSARDRGCKRWSYTEAFF. The CDR3 region has the DNA TGTGTCAGCAGCGCTCGGGACAGGGGGTGCAAGAGGTGGAGTTACACTGAAGCTTTCTTT.

The chain joins TRBV29-1 to TRBJ2-1, with TRBD2 identical over 13 bases. Germline CDR1 SQVTM, CDR2 ANQGSEA. V lost 7 bases and J lost 7; bases outside the gene matches: 10. The CDR3 covers 15 residues. The CDR3 nucleotides read TGCAGCGCCCCCGGGACTAGCGGGAACCTGAATGAGCAGTTCTTC. Translated, it gives CSAPGTSGNLNEQFF.

Comments on this clonotype: A read error may account for a junction end that differs from germline. The chain joins TRBV18 to TRBJ2-5; D remains ambiguous. This CDR3 has 13 amino acids. CDR1 and CDR2 (germline): KGHSH, LQKENI. The CDR3 bases are TGTGTCAGCTCACCAAGGATACATGAGACCCAGTACTTC. Its translation is CVSSPRIHETQYF.

This clonotype is large within its sample. The chain is built from TRBV4-2 and TRBJ2-7; 10 positions match TRBD1. Germline CDR1 is LGHNA and CDR2 is YNFKEQ. V lost 3 bases to trimming and J lost 6 bases; unmatched junction nucleotides: 17. The CDR3 contains 18 residues. The CDR3 here is CASSQEHLGQGGPREQYF. As DNA, the CDR3 is TGTGCCAGCAGCCAGGAACACCTAGGACAGGGGGGACCGCGCGAGCAGTACTTC.

A note on this clonotype: A much larger clone is a single base away; this may be a read error. V usage is TRBV12-3 or TRBV12-4 and J usage is TRBJ1-3, with D possibly TRBD1 on 5 matching bases. V gave up 6 bases and J gave up 8 bases, with 11 bases separating them. This CDR3 spans 12 amino acids. For the CDR3, the DNA is TGTGCCAGCAGGACAGAGGGATACACCATATATTTT. Amino acids: CASRTEGYTIYF.

Comment on this clonotype: Its ends do not fully match the called genes, so a read error is possible. V and J are TRBV11-2 and TRBJ2-4; unclear D gene. Looked up from germline, CDR1 is SGHAT and CDR2 is FQNNGV. The length of the CDR3 is 16 residues. CDR3 residues: CASSPVLGQAKDIQYF. In nucleotides, the CDR3 is TGTGCCAGCAGTCCGGTATTGGGTCAAGCCAAAGACATTCAGTACTTC.

This sequence joins TRBV7-8 and TRBJ1-1; D gene unclear. Per the germline V gene, CDR1 is SGHVS and CDR2 is FQNEAQ. CDR3 length: 14 amino acids. CDR3 DNA sequence: TGTGTCAGTACCCCGGGAACCGCGAACACTGAAGCTTTCTTT. Protein product: CVSTPGTANTEAFF.

On this clonotype itself: This may be a read error: a much more frequent sequence differs by one nucleotide. The chain joins TRBV5-4 to TRBJ2-3; TRBD2 matches at 8 bases. This CDR3 is 16 amino acids long. Germline V gene sequence: CDR1 SGHNT, CDR2 YYREEE (reference sequence). The CDR3 protein is CANSLGTSGDTDTQYF. The CDR3 coding sequence is TGTGCCAACAGCTTGGGTACTAGCGGTGACACAGATACGCAGTATTTT.

With regard to this clonotype: At one boundary the junction diverges from the germline segment, which might be a read error. The chain recombines TRBV30 with TRBJ1-2; D unclear. CDR3 length: 15 amino acids. Germline CDR1 is GTSNPN and CDR2 is SVGIG (reference sequence). Written as DNA, the CDR3 is TGTGCCTGGAGTACTGGTCGGGGTAGAGTCTATAGCTACACCTTC. Protein sequence: CAWSTGRGRVYSYTF.

The CDR3 reads CSASGQAEYNEQFF. The DNA of the CDR3 is TGCAGTGCTAGCGGACAAGCGGAGTACAATGAGCAGTTCTTC. This rearrangement joins TRBV20-1 to TRBJ2-1, with D perhaps being TRBD1 or TRBD2 (5 bases each). V gave up 3 bases and J gave up 4 bases, with 13 bases separating them. Germline CDR1 DFQATT, CDR2 SNEGSKA (reference sequence). CDR3 length: 14 amino acids.

A word on this clonotype: This may be a read error, as it is one base from a much larger clone. CDR3 coding DNA: TGTGCCAGCAGCCGACGGGAGGGTGTAGGCAATGAGCTGTTCTTC. This sequence encodes CASSRREGVGNELFF. The chain recombines TRBV28 with TRBJ2-1; TRBD2 matches at 8 bases. The CDR3 is 15 residues long. Germline CDR1 is MDHEN and CDR2 is SYDVKM.

About this clonotype itself: A much larger clone is a single base away; this may be a read error. This chain joins TRBV4-2 and TRBJ2-2, with D uncertain. The CDR3 runs to 15 residues. CDR1 and CDR2 from the germline V gene are LGHNA and YNFKEQ. The CDR3 is CASNQVVAATRELFF. CDR3 DNA: TGTGCCAGCAACCAAGTTGTAGCAGCCACCCGGGAGCTGTTTTTT.